This T cell receptor (beta chain) was recorded in a study of T cells in Graves' hyperthyroidism and ophthalmopathy. Study information: Pretreatment peripheral blood was obtained at initial diagnosis.

Disease duration under 2 months; hyperthyroidism patients were aged 18 to 65. Each diagnosis drew on symptoms, thyroxine, TRAb, thyroid ultrasound and orbital computed tomography findings. This clonotype was picked up a small number of times. TCR beta CDR3 sequences were amplified from RNA transcripts. TCR CDR3 regions were first amplified by RT-PCR with HTBI primers. TCRdb re-called the multiplex PCR reads through MiXCR, storing one row per CDR3 protein. The sample includes some 500,000 distinct CDR3 sequences, approximately 15% of them seen just once. This CDR3 region has 14 residues. Germline V gene data show CDR1 as SEHNR and CDR2 as FQNEAQ (reference sequence). V lost 5 bases and J 2 bases, leaving 12 bases between the germline ends.

Sequenced material: blood. The chain employs TRBV7-9 and TRBJ2-5, with D hard to call. This receptor was taken from a woman in her late teens or twenties with Graves' hyperthyroidism. DNA of the CDR3: TGTGCCAGCAGCCTTCTGACCGGTCAAGAGACCCAGTACTTC. Its translation: CASSLLTGQETQYF.